This T cell receptor (beta chain) emerged from a study of beta chain features in type 1 diabetes. Study-wide points: The naive, central memory and Treg TCRB repertoires of patients appeared to be more similar to one another than those of healthy donors.

Germline V CDR1 and CDR2: SGHTA, FQGNSA. The CDR3 consists of 15 residues. J gave up 5 bases and V 6 bases, and 10 bases lay outside the gene matches. About this clone itself: Its antigen remains unidentified.

A single heparinised draw of roughly 110 mL on average was taken per donor. The whole isolated RNA underwent reverse transcription, so sequencing captured expressed TCRB transcripts. Roughly 3.4 million reads per sample on average were obtained from naive, central memory and regulatory T cell samples. Clones were sequenced by immunoSEQ multiplex PCR, and TCRdb holds only the in-frame ones, with some missing. The sample contains 400,000 to 500,000 clones, around 13% of which appear only once. The receptor's source is a man aged 25 to 40 in good health. The specimen was naive CD4+ T cells from blood. The rearrangement uses TRBV7-2 and TRBJ2-5, with TRBD1 matching 9 bases. CDR3 in DNA: TGTGCCAGCAGGACGCCGGGACAGGGAATTGAGACCCAGTACTTC. Its protein is CASRTPGQGIETQYF.